These T cell receptor beta chains were read from a single sample in a study of blood T cell repertoires in COVID-19. Clones were sequenced by immunoSEQ multiplex PCR, and TCRdb holds only the in-frame ones, with some missing. The table includes almost 400,000 clones, nearly 90% detected once. Sequences were obtained from PBMCs or T cells enriched from blood (not recorded which). The receptors come from a woman younger than 45 who had recovered from COVID-19. The CDR3 runs from the conserved cysteine through the conserved F or W. A D gene is named only where the DNA matches it firmly. Size values are once, few and many counts, or a class for expanded clones, and some rows have none.

V gene	clone size	J gene	D gene	CDR3 protein	CDR3 DNA
TRBV7-3	once	TRBJ2-7	TRBD1	CASSLGPAGQGASYEQYF	TGTGCCAGCAGCTTAGGTCCCGCGGGACAGGGGGCCTCCTACGAGCAGTACTTC
TRBV5-4	-	TRBJ2-1	TRBD2	CASSLRAGGLVEQFF	TGTGCCAGCAGCTTAAGAGCGGGGGGGCTCGTTGAGCAGTTCTTC
TRBV30	-	TRBJ1-1	-	CAWRGVKAFF	TGTGCCTGGAGAGGGGTTAAAGCTTTCTTT
TRBV18	-	TRBJ2-2	-	CASSGGQNTGELFF	TGTGCCAGCTCAGGAGGGCAAAACACCGGGGAGCTGTTTTTT
TRBV3-1/TRBV3-2	-	TRBJ1-2	-	CASSQERYGYTF	TGTGCCAGCAGCCAAGAACGGTATGGCTACACCTTC
TRBV9	once	TRBJ1-1	TRBD1	CASSITGVGRTEAFF	TGTGCCAGCAGCATAACAGGGGTAGGACGCACTGAAGCTTTCTTT
TRBV19	many	TRBJ1-5	-	CASSIVGLPSNQPQHF	TGTGCCAGTAGTATTGTGGGGCTACCAAGCAATCAGCCCCAGCATTTT
TRBV10-1	-	TRBJ2-3	-	CASSDSGTNTDTQYF	TGCGCCAGCAGTGATTCCGGGACAAACACAGATACGCAGTATTTT
TRBV5-8	-	TRBJ1-2	TRBD1	CASSFGAGGGYTF	TGTGCCAGCAGCTTTGGCGCAGGGGGAGGCTACACCTTC
TRBV5-1	-	TRBJ1-4	-	CASSLRAGPGNEKLFF	TGCGCCAGCAGCCTGAGGGCCGGACCCGGGAATGAAAAACTGTTTTTT
TRBV4-1	-	TRBJ1-2	TRBD1	CASSQGQGAVYGYTF	TGCGCCAGCAGCCAAGGACAGGGGGCTGTCTATGGCTACACCTTC
TRBV19	once	TRBJ1-1	-	CASRTHSMNTEAFF	TGTGCCAGTAGGACGCACAGTATGAACACTGAAGCTTTCTTT
TRBV28	-	TRBJ2-2	-	CASSGTPYTGELFF	TGTGCCAGCAGCGGGACTCCCTACACCGGGGAGCTGTTTTTT
TRBV10-1	-	TRBJ2-1	TRBD2	CASSEVSGRASNEQFF	TGCGCCAGCAGTGAAGTTAGCGGGAGGGCCAGTAATGAGCAGTTCTTC
TRBV28	-	TRBJ1-2	-	CASSLGQGGYGYTF	TGTGCCAGCAGTTTGGGGCAGGGAGGATATGGCTACACCTTC
TRBV7-9	-	TRBJ2-7	TRBD1	CASSWGTVSYEQYF	TGTGCCAGCAGCTGGGGGACAGTCTCCTACGAGCAGTACTTC
TRBV6-5	-	TRBJ2-7	TRBD2	CATGLPNLYEQYF	TGTGCCACGGGACTACCAAACCTATACGAGCAGTACTTC
TRBV18	-	TRBJ2-2	-	CASSNAGTQNTGELFF	TGTGCCAGCTCGAATGCCGGGACACAGAACACCGGGGAGCTGTTTTTT
TRBV12-3/TRBV12-4	-	TRBJ2-7	-	CASSGDRDEQYF	TGTGCCAGCAGTGGCGACCGGGACGAGCAGTACTTC
TRBV2	-	TRBJ1-6	-	CASNPGLGGSPLHF	TGTGCCAGCAACCCGGGACTAGGGGGGTCACCCCTCCACTTT
TRBV6-1	-	TRBJ2-7	-	CASSEATGLYTYEQYF	TGTGCCAGCAGTGAAGCGACAGGACTCTATACCTACGAGCAGTACTTC
TRBV5-1	-	TRBJ1-4	TRBD1	CASRTAGQRNEKLFF	TGCGCCAGCAGAACGGCGGGACAGCGAAATGAAAAACTGTTTTTT
TRBV29-1	-	TRBJ1-2	-	CSVRGNYGYTF	TGCAGCGTTCGAGGGAACTATGGCTACACCTTC
TRBV27	-	TRBJ2-7	TRBD1	CASSTQGARYEQYF	TGTGCCAGCAGCACCCAGGGGGCGCGGTACGAGCAGTACTTC
TRBV4-1	-	TRBJ1-1	TRBD1	CASSARGLEAFF	TGCGCCAGCAGTGCCAGGGGGCTTGAAGCTTTCTTT
TRBV7-9	-	TRBJ2-7	-	CASRTGDYEQYF	TGTGCCAGCAGAACAGGAGACTACGAGCAGTACTTC
TRBV19	-	TRBJ1-1	-	CASSSRDNENTEAFF	TGTGCCAGTAGTTCCCGGGACAATGAGAACACTGAAGCTTTCTTT
TRBV7-9	-	TRBJ2-7	-	CASSFPGTYYEQYF	TGTGCCAGCAGCTTCCCCGGGACATACTACGAGCAGTACTTC
TRBV27	once	TRBJ1-6	TRBD1	CASSGQGRNSPLHF	TGTGCCAGCAGTGGACAGGGCCGGAATTCACCCCTCCACTTT
TRBV4-2	-	TRBJ2-3	-	CASSQVASGTDTQYF	TGTGCCAGCAGCCAAGTTGCATCAGGCACAGATACGCAGTATTTT
TRBV3-1/TRBV3-2	-	TRBJ1-4	-	CASSPRRGLYEKLFF	TGTGCCAGCAGCCCCCGTCGAGGGTTGTATGAAAAACTGTTTTTT
TRBV5-6	-	TRBJ1-2	-	CASSLSGGYTF	TGTGCCAGCAGCTTGTCCGGTGGCTACACCTTC
TRBV12-3/TRBV12-4	once	TRBJ1-2	-	CASRRINRGGYTF	TGTGCCAGCAGAAGAATCAATCGAGGTGGCTACACCTTC
TRBV11-2	-	TRBJ1-6	-	CASSLNGERGNSPLHF	TGTGCCAGCAGCTTAAATGGAGAAAGGGGTAATTCACCCCTCCACTTT
TRBV4-3	-	TRBJ1-5	-	CASSQVWRGNQPQHF	TGCGCCAGCAGCCAAGTATGGCGGGGCAATCAGCCCCAGCATTTT
TRBV29-1	once	TRBJ1-1	TRBD1	CSVGQGRDVGTEAFF	TGCAGCGTAGGACAGGGGAGGGACGTCGGCACTGAAGCTTTCTTT
TRBV12-3/TRBV12-4	few	TRBJ2-5	-	CASTRTDQETQYF	TGTGCCAGCACTCGGACAGATCAAGAGACCCAGTACTTC
TRBV30	-	TRBJ1-2	-	CAWRPRGPVGYTF	TGTGCCTGGAGACCCCGGGGTCCCGTCGGCTACACCTTC
TRBV24-1	-	TRBJ2-2	TRBD1	CATSDANLGTGGIRVDPGELFF	TGTGCCACCAGTGACGCCAACCTTGGGACAGGGGGGATTCGCGTCGACCCCGGGGAGCTGTTTTTT
TRBV7-8	-	TRBJ2-7	TRBD1	CASSRDRVKAYEQYF	TGTGCCAGCAGCAGGGACAGGGTGAAAGCCTACGAGCAGTACTTC
TRBV7-9	-	TRBJ2-1	-	CASSFLPGSYNEQFF	TGTGCCAGCAGCTTCCTCCCAGGGTCATACAATGAGCAGTTCTTC
TRBV11-2	-	TRBJ2-7	TRBD2	CASSLLPSGGLSSYEQYF	TGTGCCAGCAGCCTCCTCCCTAGCGGGGGACTCAGCTCCTACGAGCAGTACTTC
TRBV5-1	-	TRBJ1-4	TRBD1	CASSLTPQGASEKLFF	TGCGCCAGCAGCTTGACCCCACAGGGGGCAAGTGAAAAACTGTTTTTT
TRBV28	-	TRBJ1-2	TRBD1	CASSSTGGAPNYGYTF	TGTGCCAGCAGCTCTACAGGGGGCGCCCCCAACTATGGCTACACCTTC
TRBV14	once	TRBJ2-7	-	CASSRRYRSYEQYF	TGTGCCAGCAGCCGTCGCTACCGCTCCTACGAGCAGTACTTC
TRBV28	-	TRBJ2-3	TRBD1	CASSLYGTGATDTQYF	TGTGCCAGCAGTTTATACGGGACAGGGGCCACAGATACGCAGTATTTT
TRBV28	-	TRBJ2-1	TRBD1	CASRIKQGQQFF	TGTGCCAGCAGGATAAAACAGGGGCAGCAGTTCTTC
TRBV18	-	TRBJ2-2	-	CASSPEGLVTGELFF	TGTGCCAGCTCACCAGAGGGATTGGTCACCGGGGAGCTGTTTTTT
TRBV7-3	-	TRBJ2-7	TRBD2	CASSLRGLAGDEQYF	TGTGCCAGCAGCTTAAGGGGACTAGCGGGAGACGAGCAGTACTTC
TRBV19	-	TRBJ2-1	-	CASSEQGTGGYEQFF	TGTGCCAGTAGCGAACAGGGGACCGGGGGCTATGAGCAGTTCTTC
TRBV25-1	-	TRBJ2-7	-	CATSRGGLFYEQYF	TGTGCCACCTCACGAGGCGGCTTATTCTACGAGCAGTACTTC